Presented here are 26 T cell receptor beta chains from one specimen sequenced in a study of blood T cell repertoires in COVID-19. The data were produced by immunoSEQ multiplex PCR, yet TCRdb's version contains in-frame clones alone and is incomplete. The sample consists of 130,000 or so clones, about 80% of them appearing once. The sample taken for sequencing was peripheral blood. These TCRs come from a human donor in a cohort sampled during active COVID-19.

This clone showed up just once. The CDR3 DNA sequence: TGTGCCACCAGTGACCACGGGACAGGCCGAAGGGGTGAAAAACTGTTTTTT. It translates to CATSDHGTGRRGEKLFF. J is TRBJ1-4 and V is TRBV24-1; TRBD1 aligns across 8 bases. The CDR3 sequence is 17 residues long. V lost 4 bases and J lost 7; bases outside the gene matches: 13. Germline V gene sequence: CDR1 KGHDR, CDR2 SFDVKD.

The count of this clone is one. This chain joins TRBV11-2 and TRBJ1-2; D gene uncertain. Germline CDR1 and CDR2: SGHAT and FQNNGV. The CDR3 totals 14 residues. Trimming cost V 2 bases and J 7 bases, with 14 bases left between them. The CDR3 DNA is TGTGCCAGCAGCTTAAGGCCAGGCATGGCTGGCTACACCTTC. The encoded protein is CASSLRPGMAGYTF.

The chain uses TRBV25-1 and TRBJ1-1; tentative D call: TRBD1 (5 bases). The CDR3 is made up of 14 amino acids. CDR1 and CDR2 (germline): MGHDK, SYGVNS. V shed 3 bases and J shed 1 base, with 9 bases lying between them. The CDR3 here is CASSEAGPNTEAFF. DNA for the CDR3: TGTGCCAGCAGTGAGGCGGGGCCGAACACTGAAGCTTTCTTT.

The chain has TRBV16 and TRBJ2-5; 7 nucleotides match TRBD1. The CDR3 has 14 residues. The J segment lost 1 base and the V segment lost 1 base, leaving 0 bases of the junction unmatched. Germline V gene data show CDR1 as KGHSY and CDR2 as FQNENV. DNA for the CDR3: TGTGCCAGCAGCCAATGGACAGGCCAAGAGACCCAGTACTTC. Translated: CASSQWTGQETQYF.

This clone occurred a few times. The gene calls are TRBV7-9 and TRBJ2-5; TRBD1 matches 8 bases. Germline CDR1 SEHNR, CDR2 FQNEAQ (reference sequence). This CDR3 spans 13 amino acids. V shed 5 bases and J 4 bases; nucleotides not matched to a gene: 3. The CDR3 region is CASSRDRGETQYF. The CDR3 DNA reads TGTGCCAGCAGCCGTGACAGGGGAGAGACCCAGTACTTC.

The V gene is TRBV5-1, the J gene TRBJ2-1; TRBD2 matches at 9 bases. Germline V CDR1 and CDR2: SGHRS, YFSETQ. This CDR3 contains 15 residues. Trimming took 0 bases from V and 7 from J; bases not matched to a gene: 5. The DNA of the CDR3 is TGCGCCAGCAGCTTGGTAGCGGGAGAGGCTAATGAGCAGTTCTTC. Translation gives CASSLVAGEANEQFF.

This clone was picked up one time. The V gene is TRBV28, the J gene TRBJ2-7; possible D gene TRBD1, 5 bases. The CDR3 sequence is 15 residues long. From germline, CDR1 is MDHEN and CDR2 SYDVKM. Trimming stripped 7 bases from V and 2 bases from J, with 18 bases between. The CDR3 nucleotides are TGTGCCAGCACCCCCCCGGCAGGGTGGGCCTACGAGCAGTACTTC. Its translation is CASTPPAGWAYEQYF.

This sequence joins TRBV7-9 and TRBJ1-5, with 7 bases identical to TRBD1. The CDR3 is 17 residues long. Germline V gene lookup returns CDR1 SEHNR and CDR2 FQNEAQ (reference sequence). The junction had 10 bases not matched to a gene; V was cut back by 5 bases and J by 0 bases. The CDR3 loop is CASSPGTALYSNQPQHF. The CDR3 nucleotides are TGTGCCAGCAGCCCCGGGACAGCTCTTTATAGCAATCAGCCCCAGCATTTT.

The V and J genes are TRBV7-6 and TRBJ1-6; D is ambiguous. CDR1 SGHVS and CDR2 FNYEAQ come from the germline V gene. CDR3 length: 14 residues. With 5 bases removed from V and 5 bases from J, the gap between germline ends came to 10 bases. This CDR3 reads CASSPVVHNSPLHF. The CDR3 coding sequence is TGTGCCAGCAGCCCCGTAGTGCATAATTCACCCCTCCACTTT.

This clone was recorded a few times. This chain connects TRBV5-1 to TRBJ2-6; tentative D call: TRBD1 (5 bases). Germline CDR1 SGHRS, CDR2 YFSETQ. Trimming took 0 bases from V and 2 from J, leaving 9 bases between them. The CDR3 has 16 residues. CDR3 residues: CASSLALGPGANVLTF. The DNA for the CDR3 is TGCGCCAGCAGCTTGGCCTTGGGGCCTGGGGCCAACGTCCTGACTTTC. Filled out from reference TRBV5-1 and TRBJ2-6, the complete variable domain reads KAGVTQTPRYLIKTRGQQVTLSCSPISGHRSVSWYQQTPGQGLQFLFEYFSETQRNKGNFPGRFSGRQFSNSRSEMNVSTLELGDSALYLCASSLALGPGANVLTFGAGSRLTVL.

This clone has at least ten counts. The genes are TRBV4-1 and TRBJ2-1, with TRBD2 identical over 9 bases. Germline CDR1 is MGHRA and CDR2 is YSYEKL. The CDR3 length is 16 residues. V lost 3 bases to trimming and J lost 8 bases; unmatched junction nucleotides: 11. The CDR3 region is CASSHETSGRAYEQFF. The CDR3 nucleotides read TGCGCCAGCAGCCATGAGACTAGCGGAAGAGCGTATGAGCAGTTCTTC.

V is TRBV3-1 (or the pseudogene TRBV3-2) and J is TRBJ1-4; no definite D call. In germline, CDR1 is LGHDT, CDR2 YNNKEL (reference sequence). This CDR3 comprises 14 residues. The V gene lost 8 bases and the J gene lost 8 bases, with 18 bases spanning the gap. The CDR3 is CASRGEMGEEKLFF. The CDR3 region has the DNA TGTGCCAGCCGTGGGGAAATGGGAGAGGAAAAACTGTTTTTT.

The CDR3: CASSLAETYRTDTQYF. The CDR3 DNA follows: TGTGCCAGCAGCTTAGCAGAGACTTATCGCACAGATACGCAGTATTTT. The rearrangement joins TRBV11-2 to TRBJ2-3; D remains unclear. Deletions cut 1 base from V and 1 base from J, with 12 bases between. The length of the CDR3 is 16 residues. Germline CDR1 and CDR2: SGHAT and FQNNGV.

The chain carries TRBV5-1 and TRBJ2-3; 11 bases agree with TRBD2. The CDR3 sequence is 18 residues long. Germline V gene lookup returns CDR1 SGHRS and CDR2 YFSETQ. The V gene end was trimmed by 0 bases and the J gene end by 1 base; junction bases not matched to a gene: 7. DNA of the CDR3: TGCGCCAGCAGCTTGGTATTAGCGGGGGGGCCGGGCACAGATACGCAGTATTTT. Its protein product is CASSLVLAGGPGTDTQYF.

The V and J genes are TRBV12-3 or TRBV12-4 and TRBJ1-2; D uncertain. The CDR3 contains 13 residues. V was shortened by 2 bases and J by 4 bases, with 8 bases between the two germline ends. CDR3 sequence reads: CASSLSTAYGYTF. CDR3 in DNA: TGTGCCAGCAGTTTAAGCACAGCCTATGGCTACACCTTC.

The V gene is TRBV23-1, the J gene TRBJ2-4; D ambiguous. TRBV23-1 is flagged as an ORF with uncertain function. The CDR3 is 17 amino acids. Trimming shortened V by 4 bases and J by 0 bases, and 16 bases separated the two germline ends. The CDR3 region is CASSPQEEQLAKNIQYF. As DNA, the CDR3 is TGCGCCAGCAGTCCTCAAGAGGAGCAGCTAGCCAAAAACATTCAGTACTTC.

The genes are TRBV15 and TRBJ2-2; 12 bases line up with TRBD2. The germline gives CDR1 LNHNV, CDR2 YYDKDF (reference sequence). The CDR3 runs 19 residues. V trimming: 1 base; J trimming: 6 bases; junction bases outside the gene matches: 12. The CDR3 sequence: CATSRGGTRTSGAPGELFF. CDR3 nucleotides: TGTGCCACCAGCAGAGGGGGAACACGGACTAGCGGGGCCCCCGGGGAGCTGTTTTTT.

The J gene is TRBJ2-5, the V gene TRBV5-1; D gene ambiguous. The CDR3 has 14 residues. Trimming removed 0 bases at V and 0 bases at J, with 6 bases between. CDR1 is SGHRS, CDR2 YFSETQ, per germline. CDR3 in amino acids: CASSLVGDQETQYF. The DNA of the CDR3 is TGCGCCAGCAGCTTGGTTGGAGACCAAGAGACCCAGTACTTC. The entire variable domain, with the rest obtained from reference TRBV5-1 and TRBJ2-5, is as follows: KAGVTQTPRYLIKTRGQQVTLSCSPISGHRSVSWYQQTPGQGLQFLFEYFSETQRNKGNFPGRFSGRQFSNSRSEMNVSTLELGDSALYLCASSLVGDQETQYFGPGTRLLVL.

This chain uses TRBV19 with TRBJ1-2, with D unclear. Trimming took off 5 bases at V and 1 base at J, with 17 bases between the two ends. Germline V gives CDR1 LNHDA, CDR2 SQIVND (reference sequence). The CDR3 totals 16 residues. CDR3 bases: TGTGCCAGTAGTCTAGGACTGATTCCGGGTAACTATGGCTACACCTTC. Protein: CASSLGLIPGNYGYTF.

The chain uses TRBV23-1 and TRBJ2-5; 7 bases agree with TRBD2. TRBV23-1 is an open reading frame, and its role is uncertain. J was trimmed by 5 bases and V by 2 bases; bases with no gene match: 14. This CDR3 spans 17 amino acids. CDR3 amino acids: CASSQNPPQRGTETQYF. As DNA, the CDR3 is TGCGCCAGCAGTCAAAACCCTCCCCAGCGGGGTACTGAGACCCAGTACTTC.

This rearrangement joins TRBV27 to TRBJ2-1, with TRBD1 matching 7 bases. V dropped 5 bases and J dropped 7; count of bases not matched to a gene: 8. Germline CDR1 reads MNHEY; CDR2 reads SMNVEV (reference sequence). The CDR3 length is 14 residues. For the CDR3, the DNA is TGTGCCAGCAGTCCGGACAGGCTTCGTAATGAGCAGTTCTTC. Encoded protein: CASSPDRLRNEQFF.

Comments on this clone: Other DNA sequences of this sample code for an identical CDR3. The genes are TRBV6-5 and TRBJ2-2, with TRBD1 identical over 9 bases. The CDR3 loop spans 16 amino acids. Germline V gene data show CDR1 as MNHEY and CDR2 as SVGAGI. Trimming at V came to 0 bases and at J to 3 bases, leaving 2 bases not matched to a gene. The CDR3 DNA sequence: TGTGCCAGCAGTTACTCCGGGACAGGGTACACCGGGGAGCTGTTTTTT. It codes for CASSYSGTGYTGELFF.

The chain couples TRBV9 to TRBJ2-3; 12 bases align to TRBD2. This CDR3 is built from 15 residues. With 3 bases clipped from V and 6 bases from J, the junction kept 5 bases outside the gene matches. Germline V gene data show CDR1 as SGDLS and CDR2 as YYNGEE. This CDR3 is CASSEGLAGTDTQYF. DNA for the CDR3: TGTGCCAGCAGCGAAGGACTAGCGGGAACCGATACGCAGTATTTT.

The V and J genes are TRBV11-1 and TRBJ1-1; D gene unclear. Germline CDR1 SGHAT, CDR2 FQDESV (reference sequence). This CDR3 region has 12 residues. V was clipped by 2 bases and J by 5 bases, with 6 bases between them. CDR3 DNA sequence: TGTGCCAGCAGCTTAATGAGAACTGAAGCTTTCTTT. Translation: CASSLMRTEAFF.

The CDR3 coding sequence is TGTGCCAGCAGCTTAAGACCCTATTTCGGACACAGCAGGGAACAAGTTACTGAAGCTTTCTTT. Amino acid sequence: CASSLRPYFGHSREQVTEAFF. V gene TRBV13 combines with J gene TRBJ1-1; D might be TRBD1 (5 bases). This CDR3 comprises 21 residues. Germline CDR1 reads PRHDT; CDR2 reads FYEKMQ (reference sequence). V lost 2 bases to trimming and J lost 5 bases, with 33 bases between them.

The chain employs TRBV6-1 and TRBJ2-3; 11 positions agree with TRBD2. Germline V gene data show CDR1 as MNHNS and CDR2 as SASEGT. This CDR3 region has 15 residues. V was clipped by 5 bases and J by 5 bases; unmatched bases: 6. CDR3 loop: CASSKLAGVVDTQYF. CDR3 in DNA: TGTGCCAGCAGTAAACTAGCGGGAGTAGTAGATACGCAGTATTTT.